This T cell receptor beta chain emerged from a study of tumor and adjacent non-tumor tissue in lung cancer. The CDR3 runs to 11 residues. The V gene's germline CDR1 is DFQATT and CDR2 SNEGSKA (reference sequence). The library came from three nested PCR rounds adapted from ARM-PCR protocols. TCRdb passed the multiplex PCR reads through MiXCR, listing each CDR3 protein once. The profile shows under 140,000 distinct CDR3 sequences, about 80% of them singletons. No cell sorting was done before RNA was extracted from the tissue. Points from the study as a whole: Compared with tumor, normal lung showed significantly lower TCR diversity. Normal lung showed higher cumulative top 100 clone frequency than tumor. Shorter survival was associated with higher TCR diversity in tumors.

This clonotype was detected only a few times. The antigen is unknown. This may come from a read error, since a much larger clone is one base off. The sample taken for sequencing was lung tumor tissue. The clonotype was recovered from a man in his 70s with non-small cell lung cancer. The chain uses TRBV20-1 and TRBJ2-5, with unresolved D. CDR3 protein: CSASNQEIQYF. The CDR3 nucleotides are TGCAGTGCTAGTAATCAAGAGATCCAGTACTTC.